One and the same sample provided the 21 T cell receptor beta chains below, sequenced in a study of cytomegalovirus exposure and HLA in healthy donors. 60 Vbeta and 13 Jbeta primers were used in PCR. The repertoire was sequenced with immunoSEQ multiplex PCR; TCRdb's copy has only in-frame clones and lacks some. The sample holds about 140,000 clones, around four fifths seen once. Sequenced input: PBMCs. The receptors here all came from a man aged 30-40 years in good health and CMV-seropositive.

This chain connects TRBV5-1 to TRBJ2-1; 11 bases agree with TRBD2. J was trimmed by 9 bases and V by 5 bases; bases with no gene match: 13. The germline V gene encodes CDR1 SGHRS and CDR2 YFSETQ. The CDR3 has 16 amino acids. CDR3 nucleotides: TGCGCCAGCAGTTTTCTTAGCGGGGGGGGAATTGGTGAGCAGTTCTTC. Translated, it gives CASSFLSGGGIGEQFF.

This clone was recorded a few times. This CDR3 is also generated by other DNA sequences in the sample. This chain joins TRBV9 and TRBJ2-7, with TRBD1 matching over 9 bases. Germline loops: CDR1 SGDLS, CDR2 YYNGEE. Trimming took 3 bases from V and 2 from J; bases not matched to a gene: 0. This CDR3 has 13 amino acids. DNA for the CDR3: TGTGCCAGCAGCGGACAGGGGGCCTACGAGCAGTACTTC. It is translated as CASSGQGAYEQYF.

The gene calls are TRBV11-1 and TRBJ2-7; D remains unclear. This CDR3 comprises 12 residues. Trimming pared 4 bases from V and 1 base from J, leaving 5 bases between. Germline CDR1 and CDR2: SGHAT and FQDESV (reference sequence). The CDR3 sequence is CASSSQSYEQYF. The CDR3 DNA is TGTGCCAGCAGCTCCCAATCCTACGAGCAGTACTTC.

The gene calls are TRBV7-9 and TRBJ2-1; 12 nucleotides align to TRBD2. The CDR3 contains 15 residues. Per the germline V gene, CDR1 is SEHNR and CDR2 is FQNEAQ (reference sequence). V was pared by 4 bases and J by 6 bases, with 4 bases of the junction left unmatched. The CDR3, as DNA: TGTGCCAGCAGCTCACTAGCGGGGGGCCTCAATGAGCAGTTCTTC. Amino acids: CASSSLAGGLNEQFF.

V is TRBV7-9 and J is TRBJ2-1; possible D gene TRBD1, 6 bases. The CDR3 has 14 amino acids. V shed 0 bases and J shed 7 bases, with 10 bases lying between them. Germline CDR1 reads SEHNR; CDR2 reads FQNEAQ (reference sequence). CDR3 amino acids: CASSLAGHGNEQFF. The CDR3 coding sequence is TGTGCCAGCAGCTTAGCGGGACATGGTAATGAGCAGTTCTTC.

J is TRBJ2-3 and V is TRBV2; TRBD2 agrees at 8 bases. The J segment lost 3 bases and the V segment lost 6 bases, leaving 2 bases of the junction unmatched. This CDR3 is 13 amino acids long. Germline V gene lookup returns CDR1 SNHLY and CDR2 FYNNEI. This chain's CDR3 is CASRSGSTDTQYF. The CDR3 nucleotides are TGTGCCAGCAGAAGCGGGAGTACAGATACGCAGTATTTT.

The chain recombines TRBV19 with TRBJ1-5, with D hard to call. The CDR3 is 15 amino acids. The V end lost 4 bases, the J end lost 1 base, and 11 bases lay between the germline ends. CDR1 and CDR2 from the germline V gene are LNHDA and SQIVND (reference sequence). CDR3 amino acids: CASSKGRESNQPQHF. In DNA, the CDR3 is TGTGCCAGTAGTAAAGGGAGGGAAAGCAATCAGCCCCAGCATTTT. Filled out from reference TRBV19 and TRBJ1-5, the complete variable domain reads DGGITQSPKYLFRKEGQNVTLSCEQNLNHDAMYWYRQDPGQGLRLIYYSQIVNDFQKGDIAEGYSVSREKKESFPLTVTSAQKNPTAFYLCASSKGRESNQPQHFGDGTRLSIL.

This chain connects TRBV28 to TRBJ1-4, with 11 bases that match TRBD1. The V gene end was trimmed by 4 bases and the J gene end by 8 bases; junction bases not matched to a gene: 9. Looked up from germline, CDR1 is MDHEN and CDR2 is SYDVKM. The CDR3 has 16 amino acids. The CDR3 loop is CASSSEPGQGGEKLFF. Written as DNA, the CDR3 is TGTGCCAGCAGTTCTGAACCGGGACAGGGGGGGGAAAAACTGTTTTTT.

The chain combines TRBV4-1 with TRBJ2-2; possible D gene TRBD1, 6 bases. Germline assignment: CDR1 MGHRA and CDR2 YSYEKL. V lost 3 bases to trimming and J lost 4 bases, with 12 bases between them. CDR3 length: 15 residues. CDR3 residues: CASSQGHSVTGELFF. DNA for the CDR3: TGCGCCAGCAGCCAGGGACACAGCGTCACCGGGGAGCTGTTTTTT.

The rearrangement uses TRBV7-9 and TRBJ2-2; D is undetermined. The CDR3 extends over 12 amino acids. Germline lookup yields CDR1 SEHNR and CDR2 FQNEAQ (reference sequence). Trimming removed 4 bases from V and 3 bases from J, with 3 bases in between. CDR3 sequence (DNA): TGTGCCAGCAGCTCCTACACCGGGGAGCTGTTTTTT. Translation: CASSSYTGELFF.

The rearrangement joins TRBV27 to TRBJ2-3, with TRBD2 as a possible D gene (6 bases). Germline CDR1 and CDR2: MNHEY and SMNVEV (reference sequence). The CDR3 is 15 residues long. The V gene lost 2 bases and the J gene lost 2 bases, with 11 bases spanning the gap. The CDR3 loop is CASSLMAGLTDTQYF. In DNA, the CDR3 is TGTGCCAGCAGTTTAATGGCGGGGCTCACAGATACGCAGTATTTT.

This chain links TRBV28 with TRBJ1-5; no clear D gene. CDR1 and CDR2 from the germline V gene are MDHEN and SYDVKM. The CDR3 is 12 residues long. V shed 5 bases and J shed 6 bases, with 8 bases lying between them. The DNA of the CDR3 is TGTGCCAGCAGTCTCCGAGGTCAGCCCCAGCATTTT. It yields the protein CASSLRGQPQHF.

The rearrangement joins TRBV7-2 to TRBJ2-7, with a tentative D call TRBD2 (6 bases). The CDR3 runs 15 residues. Germline CDR1 reads SGHTA; CDR2 reads FQGNSA. Deletions cut 1 base from V and 7 bases from J, with 17 bases between. The DNA of the CDR3 is TGTGCCAGCAGCTTAGACGGGAGAGGGGTGGGGGAGCAGTACTTC. Its translation: CASSLDGRGVGEQYF.

The V call is TRBV28, the J call TRBJ2-7; 9 nucleotides agree with TRBD1. Per the germline V gene, CDR1 is MDHEN and CDR2 is SYDVKM. CDR3 length equals 15 residues. J lost 5 bases, V lost 4 bases, and 9 bases had no gene match. The CDR3 nucleotides are TGTGCCAGCAGTTCACCGGGACAGGGAGGTCACGAGCAGTACTTC. As protein: CASSSPGQGGHEQYF.

The gene calls are TRBV9 and TRBJ2-2, with D possibly matching TRBD2 (5 bases). This CDR3 has 13 amino acids. V lost 3 bases, J lost 2 bases, and 5 bases lay in between. From germline, CDR1 is SGDLS and CDR2 YYNGEE. DNA of the CDR3: TGTGCCAGCAGCGGGACTAACACCGGGGAGCTGTTTTTT. Translated: CASSGTNTGELFF.

This clone was picked up one time. Other DNA sequences in this specimen translate into the identical CDR3. The rearrangement links TRBV5-1 to TRBJ2-1; 7 positions match TRBD2. The junction had 2 bases not matched to a gene; V was cut back by 4 bases and J by 1 base. Per the germline V gene, CDR1 is SGHRS and CDR2 is YFSETQ. The CDR3 extends over 14 amino acids. DNA of the CDR3: TGCGCCAGCAGCCCCGGGGGGTCCTACAATGAGCAGTTCTTC. Translating it yields CASSPGGSYNEQFF.

This clone was found a few times. V gene TRBV19 combines with J gene TRBJ1-1; 8 bases align to TRBD1. Trimming took 5 bases from V and 4 from J; bases not matched to a gene: 3. Germline V gene lookup returns CDR1 LNHDA and CDR2 SQIVND (reference sequence). The CDR3 is made up of 13 amino acids. CDR3 in amino acids: CASSSQGATEAFF. As DNA, the CDR3 is TGTGCCAGTAGTTCCCAGGGGGCCACTGAAGCTTTCTTT.

This clone rates as medium-sized. DNA for the CDR3: TGCGCCAGCAGCGTAGAGGTGGACACTGAAGCTTTCTTT. Its protein product is CASSVEVDTEAFF. The rearrangement uses TRBV5-1 and TRBJ1-1; D unresolved. V gave up 4 bases and J gave up 3 bases, with 10 bases separating them. CDR1 is SGHRS, CDR2 YFSETQ, per germline. This CDR3 spans 13 amino acids.

The chain employs TRBV19 and TRBJ2-5; 12 nucleotides align to TRBD1. CDR1 LNHDA and CDR2 SQIVND come from the germline V gene (reference sequence). V was clipped by 5 bases and J by 4 bases; unmatched bases: 2. The CDR3 contains 14 residues. CDR3 DNA sequence: TGTGCCAGTAGTTTGGGACAGGGGGCAGAGACCCAGTACTTC. Encoded protein: CASSLGQGAETQYF.

V usage is TRBV15 and J usage is TRBJ2-1; 8 bases are a match to TRBD1. The trim removed 1 base at V and 6 bases at J, leaving 5 bases unmatched. From germline, CDR1 is LNHNV and CDR2 YYDKDF (reference sequence). The CDR3 is 15 amino acids. CDR3 residues: CATSRARDRGNEQFF. The DNA for the CDR3 is TGTGCCACCAGCAGAGCTCGCGACAGGGGCAATGAGCAGTTCTTC.

The chain has TRBV5-5 and TRBJ1-1, with 8 bases matching TRBD1. Germline lookup yields CDR1 SGHKS and CDR2 YYEKEE (reference sequence). The CDR3 runs to 13 residues. V gave up 4 bases and J gave up 4 bases; unmatched junction bases: 3. The CDR3: CASSLQGGTEAFF. The CDR3, as DNA: TGTGCCAGCAGCCTACAGGGGGGCACTGAAGCTTTCTTT.